The entry that follows covers one T cell receptor (beta chain) sequence. The data belong to a study of blood T cell repertoires in COVID-19. Whole-study context: There were acute and convalescent COVID-19 samples, and they came from the United States, Italy and Spain. From T cells, B-cell-depleted T cells, or PBMCs came the material, which was cDNA or gDNA.

In the study's own analysis: Amplified reference gene primers provided the basis for estimating nucleated cell counts. The assay was immunoSEQ multiplex PCR, and TCRdb's table has in-frame clones only and misses some. The DNA was the basis for D and trimming; V, J and clone size are from that table. Of approximately 110,000 clones in the sample, 65% to 80% were seen once. This CDR3 is built from 13 residues. V lost 1 base and J 6 bases, leaving 6 bases between the germline ends. Per germline, CDR1 KGHSH and CDR2 LQKENI. This TCR came from a man in his 70s with active or convalescent COVID-19. The specimen was peripheral blood. V and J are TRBV18 and TRBJ2-2; TRBD2 might be the D (6 bases). The CDR3 nucleotides read TGTGCCAGCTCACCACGGGGGGCCGGGGAGCTGTTTTTT. Residues: CASSPRGAGELFF.